This TCR beta chain is from a study of response to subunit inactivated influenza vaccine (dated by TCRdb to between 2018 and 2020). General notes on the study: Deep quantitative profiling of the T cell receptor repertoire was used in the study to follow responses to a trivalent subunit inactivated influenza vaccine.

This clonotype was seen many times. The antigen it recognizes is unknown. Base-call qualities are not available, and no considerably larger clone is one nucleotide away. Broader findings and caveats from the paper: It was suggested by the authors that each seasonal influenza vaccination may recruit only a limited number of new T cells.

According to the germline V gene, CDR1 reads LGHNA and CDR2 reads YSLEER. The CDR3 spans 17 residues, from the cysteine through the phenylalanine. Only the CDR3 part of the read is kept: 51 bases, read in frame from the first base. Germline trimming: 0 bases from V, 6 bases from J; junction bases outside gene matches: 11. The receptor library was made with RT-PCR. Instrument on record: Illumina HiSeq 2500. Through fastp at Q25 and MiXCR, TCRdb rebuilt clones from the public reads, retaining in-frame beta chains. Rows matching on CDR3 protein sequence are summarized as one entry with the most common DNA and genes. Counted in this sample were 550,000 to 650,000 distinct CDR3 sequences; roughly 12% of them appeared once. The ten largest clones capture 10% of the sample.

Sample: PBMCs from blood, taken on the day of vaccination. The chain couples TRBV4-3 to TRBJ2-1, with 7 bases aligning to TRBD2. This sequence was found in a man between 45 and 60 years old who received an inactivated influenza vaccine. Donor details come from another sample of the same person, matched by shared clones. This receptor carries the CDR3 CASSQDIRAGTGNEQFF. The bases read TGCGCCAGCAGCCAAGATATCAGAGCGGGAACTGGCAATGAGCAGTTCTTC.